The clone carrying this T cell receptor (beta chain) appeared a few times. Mouse gene names apply. The read is 4 residues too short to cover the CDR3 end, so that end is filled in from the germline J gene. The data originate from a study of CD8+ T cells in alopecia areata. Study context: Skin grafts from roughly 6-13-month-old C3H/HeJ donors with spontaneous alopecia were placed on approximately 7-11-week-old female C3H/HeJ mice.

CD4, CD8alpha, NKG2D, NKG2ACE and other markers guided sorting of pooled cutaneous lymph node cells. As the sequencing template, cDNA was produced by extracting RNA and reverse transcribing it. The data were produced by immunoSEQ multiplex PCR, yet TCRdb's version contains in-frame clones alone and is incomplete. Observed in the sample are approximately 300,000 clones, none of them singletons. The CDR3 covers 16 residues. V trimming: 0 bases; J trimming: 1 base; junction bases outside the gene matches: 2. Germline values: CDR1 LGHNA, CDR2 YNLKQL (reference sequence). The chain employs TRBV5 and TRBJ2-3, with 9 nucleotides matching TRBD2. The sequence was collected from a C3H/HeJ mouse with alopecia areata. MHC haplotype: H2-k. The source material was CD4+ T cells sorted from a lymph node. The CDR3 protein is CASSQDGGAGAETLYF. Incomplete CDR3 DNA: TGTGCCAGCAGCCAAGATGGGGGGGCGGGTGCAGAA.